The 5 T cell receptor beta chains given below trace back to one sample, sequenced in a study of Ad26.COV2.S vaccination and SARS-CoV-2 variants. Libraries were prepared by immunoSEQ multiplex PCR; TCRdb keeps only in-frame clonotypes and omits some of them. This sample yields roughly 380,000 clones, of which about 92% are seen a single time; about 3.9% belongs to the top ten. The sequences come from peripheral blood, collected after recovery from COVID-19. These receptors all stem from a human donor who had recovered from COVID-19.

Note on this clone: The identical CDR3 is also encoded by other nucleotide sequences in the sample. The J gene is TRBJ1-5, the V gene TRBV18; D not resolved. Trimming removed 2 bases at V and 0 bases at J, with 5 bases between. This CDR3 is built from 14 residues. The germline V gene encodes CDR1 KGHSH and CDR2 LQKENI. The CDR3 reads CASSPTDSNQPQHF. The CDR3 bases are TGTGCCAGCTCACCAACGGATAGCAATCAGCCCCAGCATTTT.

The CDR3 region is CASSLQGRTDTQYF. As DNA, the CDR3 is TGTGCCAGCAGCTTACAGGGGAGGACAGATACGCAGTATTTT. The rearrangement links TRBV11-2 to TRBJ2-3; the D call may be TRBD1 or TRBD2 (6 bases each). Germline-derived CDR1 and CDR2 are SGHAT and FQNNGV. The CDR3 runs 14 residues. V gave up 2 bases and J gave up 3 bases, with 9 bases separating them. The full variable domain, completed using reference TRBV11-2 and TRBJ2-3, is EAGVAQSPRYKIIEKRQSVAFWCNPISGHATLYWYQQILGQGPKLLIQFQNNGVVDDSQLPKDRFSAERLKGVDSTLKIQPAKLEDSAVYLCASSLQGRTDTQYFGPGTRLTVL.

The rearrangement links TRBV6-6 to TRBJ2-2; D possibly corresponds to TRBD1 (6 bases). The CDR3 length is 13 residues. The germline gives CDR1 MNHNY, CDR2 SVGAGI (reference sequence). The V end was cut by 8 bases, the J end by 3 bases, with 10 bases between. For the CDR3, the DNA is TGTGCCAGCCGTCCAGGGGACACCGGGGAGCTGTTTTTT. It translates to CASRPGDTGELFF.

The CDR3 is CSVAPNEQFF. In nucleotides, the CDR3 is TGCAGCGTAGCCCCCAATGAGCAGTTCTTC. This chain uses TRBV29-1 with TRBJ2-1; D is unresolved. The CDR3 contains 10 residues. Trimming pared 6 bases from V and 6 bases from J, leaving 6 bases between. Germline lookup yields CDR1 SQVTM and CDR2 ANQGSEA.

This clone has just one count. CDR3 nucleotides: TGTGCCAGCAGTCCCACTAGCGGGCGTCCCTACGAGCAGTACTTC. Translation gives CASSPTSGRPYEQYF. This chain connects TRBV6-1 to TRBJ2-7; 9 nucleotides line up with TRBD2. V dropped 5 bases and J dropped 2; count of bases not matched to a gene: 7. This CDR3 spans 15 amino acids. CDR1 is MNHNS and CDR2 is SASEGT in the germline V gene.